This T cell receptor beta chain was sequenced during a study of beta chain features in type 1 diabetes. The overall study: All samples combined gave 107,917,701 sorted cells for examination. The study, taken as a whole, reports: Patients with Type 1 diabetes showed moderately but significantly shorter TCRB CDR3s in all four CD4+ subsets. VDJ junctions in type 1 diabetes patients carried more deletions and fewer insertions. When cDNA is sequenced, cells with high TCR expression could be over-represented.

With regard to this clone: As yet, its antigen is unknown.

Isolated RNA was reverse transcribed in full, so expressed TCRB transcripts were sequenced. Only in-frame clones appear in the TCRdb table, and some are missing; sequencing was by immunoSEQ multiplex PCR. Among about 700,000 clones, 10% to 15% were seen once, and the ten largest hold 0.022%. V lost 5 bases, J lost 2 bases, and 15 bases lay in between. CDR1 and CDR2 (germline): SEHNR, FQNEAQ (reference sequence). This CDR3 region has 15 residues. The receptor's source is a man younger than 35 with type 1 diabetes. Source material: naive CD4+ T cells from blood. The V and J genes are TRBV7-9 and TRBJ1-1, with D perhaps TRBD1 (6 bases). The CDR3 nucleotides are TGTGCCAGCAGCGACACACAGGGCGGTAACACTGAAGCTTTCTTT. It translates to CASSDTQGGNTEAFF.